This TCR beta chain is from a study of post-analysis software for immune sequencing data. Study-wide results and limits: In multiple sclerosis, normalized Chao1 diversity was significantly below that of controls. About 5 TRBV segments occurring more often in patients than controls included TRBV5-6, TRBV5-1 and TRBV20-1.

Every TCR beta cDNA library bore unique molecular identifiers. One entry per CDR3 protein, called by TCRdb with MiXCR from the PCR reads. The data contain approximately 630,000 distinct CDR3 sequences, approximately 60% of them singletons. As concerns this clonotype: Its antigen remains unidentified.

CDR3 size: 15 residues. Trimming took 3 bases from V and 0 from J; bases not matched to a gene: 4. The germline V gene has CDR1 GTSNPN and CDR2 SVGIG (reference sequence). Source material: blood. The rearrangement uses TRBV30 and TRBJ1-1; TRBD1 matches at 10 bases. The TCR comes from a girl aged 2 to 9 with multiple sclerosis. The CDR3 bases are TGTGCCTGGAGCCCGGGACAGGGGCTGAACACTGAAGCTTTCTTT. Its translation: CAWSPGQGLNTEAFF.